A single sample gave rise to the 25 T cell receptor beta chains below, sequenced in a study of beta chain features in type 1 diabetes. General study findings and limits: There was a moderate but significant shortening of TCRB CDR3s in all four CD4+ subsets of Type 1 diabetes patients.

Expressed TCRB transcripts were sequenced because the isolated RNA had all been reverse transcribed beforehand. The table came from immunoSEQ multiplex PCR; TCRdb's copy has only in-frame clones and leaves some out. The table shows about 400,000 clones, with 10% to 15% occurring only once. No antigen has been assigned to these receptors. The sequenced sample was naive CD4+ T cells from blood. Every receptor here comes from a woman aged 18-29 years with type 1 diabetes.

V is TRBV7-2 and J is TRBJ2-5, with 10 bases lining up with TRBD2. The CDR3 is made up of 12 amino acids. The J segment lost 13 bases and the V segment lost 6 bases, leaving 8 bases of the junction unmatched. In germline, CDR1 is SGHTA, CDR2 FQGNSA. CDR3 residues: CASRPAGGPVYF. The CDR3 nucleotides are TGTGCCAGCAGACCAGCGGGAGGGCCGGTGTACTTC.

This clone has only a few counts. The chain is built from TRBV7-8 and TRBJ1-2; possibly TRBD1 for D (6 bases). The CDR3 sequence is 15 residues long. The germline V gene has CDR1 SGHVS and CDR2 FQNEAQ. The V and J ends lost 4 bases and 0 bases respectively, with 12 bases between them. The chain's CDR3 is CASSSVRGPNYGYTF. The CDR3 region has the DNA TGTGCCAGCAGCTCAGTCAGGGGTCCTAACTATGGCTACACCTTC.

This clone was seen a few times. The chain combines TRBV25-1 with TRBJ1-2; D is unclear. V gave up 6 bases and J gave up 5 bases, with 10 bases separating them. The germline V gene encodes CDR1 MGHDK and CDR2 SYGVNS. This CDR3 has 12 residues. The CDR3 region is CASSGVGYGYTF. The CDR3 DNA is TGTGCCAGCAGCGGGGTGGGGTATGGCTACACCTTC.

This clone was seen only a few times. The chain carries TRBV9 and TRBJ2-1; D may be TRBD2 (5 bases). CDR1 is SGDLS, CDR2 YYNGEE, per germline. The CDR3 runs 15 residues. The V end was cut by 0 bases, the J end by 1 base, with 8 bases between. Here the CDR3 reads CASSVDGGSYNEQFF. Here the CDR3 DNA reads TGTGCCAGCAGCGTAGATGGCGGGTCCTACAATGAGCAGTTCTTC.

The chain combines TRBV7-2 with TRBJ1-2; 7 positions match TRBD1. This CDR3 is built from 14 residues. CDR1 is SGHTA and CDR2 is FQGNSA in the germline V gene. V shed 0 bases, J shed 4 bases, and the junction held 2 bases outside the gene matches. This chain's CDR3 is CASSLATGPYGYTF. In nucleotides, the CDR3 is TGTGCCAGCAGCTTAGCGACAGGGCCCTATGGCTACACCTTC.

V usage is TRBV6-1 and J usage is TRBJ1-4; D gene unclear. The CDR3 has 16 residues. Trimming removed 4 bases at V and 2 bases at J, with 14 bases between. In germline, CDR1 is MNHNS, CDR2 SASEGT. Written as DNA, the CDR3 is TGTGCCAGCAGTGCCCTACCCACTGAGACTAATGAAAAACTGTTTTTT. This codes for CASSALPTETNEKLFF.

This clone turned up a few times. This chain uses TRBV28 with TRBJ2-7; 9 bases are a match to TRBD2. The length of the CDR3 is 15 residues. Germline V gene lookup returns CDR1 MDHEN and CDR2 SYDVKM. J lost 2 bases, V lost 8 bases, and 10 bases had no gene match. The CDR3 reads CASGTSTENPYEQYF. In DNA form, the CDR3 reads TGTGCCAGCGGGACTAGCACAGAAAACCCCTACGAGCAGTACTTC.

This clone was counted a single time. The V gene is TRBV6-5, the J gene TRBJ2-7, with TRBD1 as a possible D gene (6 bases). The germline V and J ends were trimmed by 4 bases and 3 bases, with 19 bases remaining between them. This CDR3 is built from 16 residues. Germline V gene lookup returns CDR1 MNHEY and CDR2 SVGAGI. The CDR3 region has the DNA TGTGCCAGCAGTTCTTCCTTAACAGGGCCGCGCTACGAGCAGTACTTC. Translation gives CASSSSLTGPRYEQYF.

The V call is TRBV7-2, the J call TRBJ2-5; a possible D gene is TRBD1 (6 bases). Trimming took off 1 base at V and 4 bases at J, with 10 bases between the two ends. The CDR3 has 14 residues. Germline CDR1 reads SGHTA; CDR2 reads FQGNSA. The CDR3 nucleotides read TGTGCCAGCAGCTTAGGACAGGAGGTAGAGACCCAGTACTTC. It specifies CASSLGQEVETQYF.

This clone was seen a handful of times. This chain links TRBV19 with TRBJ1-1, with D unresolved. Trimming left V 11 bases short and J 1 base short, with 14 bases between. The CDR3 spans 13 residues. Germline V gene sequence: CDR1 LNHDA, CDR2 SQIVND (reference sequence). The CDR3: CASSRSRNTEAFF. CDR3 nucleotide sequence: TGTGCCTCCTCGAGGAGTAGGAACACTGAAGCTTTCTTT. Looking up the rest from reference TRBV19 and TRBJ1-1 gives the full variable domain: DGGITQSPKYLFRKEGQNVTLSCEQNLNHDAMYWYRQDPGQGLRLIYYSQIVNDFQKGDIAEGYSVSREKKESFPLTVTSAQKNPTAFYLCASSRSRNTEAFFGQGTRLTVV.

The rearrangement joins TRBV11-2 to TRBJ1-2; 7 bases map to TRBD1. The CDR3 is made up of 12 amino acids. The junction had 4 bases not matched to a gene; V was cut back by 5 bases and J by 7 bases. The germline gives CDR1 SGHAT, CDR2 FQNNGV. CDR3 amino acids: CASSQRTGGYTF. CDR3 nucleotide sequence: TGTGCCAGCAGCCAGAGGACAGGTGGCTACACCTTC. Full variable domain (remainder filled in from reference TRBV11-2 and TRBJ1-2): EAGVAQSPRYKIIEKRQSVAFWCNPISGHATLYWYQQILGQGPKLLIQFQNNGVVDDSQLPKDRFSAERLKGVDSTLKIQPAKLEDSAVYLCASSQRTGGYTFGSGTRLTVV.

This chain links TRBV11-2 with TRBJ1-2; TRBD1 agrees at 7 bases. CDR1 SGHAT and CDR2 FQNNGV come from the germline V gene. After removal of 1 base from V and 8 bases from J, the junction contained 7 bases not matched to a gene. The CDR3 sequence is 14 residues long. The CDR3, as DNA: TGTGCCAGCAGCTTAGCATCACCGGGACAGGGCTACACCTTC. It translates to CASSLASPGQGYTF.

J is TRBJ1-5 and V is TRBV6-5; possible D gene TRBD1, 5 bases. The CDR3 contains 13 residues. Looked up from germline, CDR1 is MNHEY and CDR2 is SVGAGI. V was clipped by 5 bases and J by 4 bases, with 9 bases between them. This chain's CDR3 is CASSGTTNQPQHF. CDR3 nucleotide sequence: TGTGCCAGCAGTGGGACTACGAATCAGCCCCAGCATTTT.

This sequence joins TRBV6-5 and TRBJ1-6; no clear D. CDR1 is MNHEY and CDR2 is SVGAGI in the germline V gene. The CDR3 sequence is 14 residues long. V lost 2 bases to trimming and J lost 9 bases, with 11 bases between them. The chain's CDR3 is CASSYEGGVSPLHF. The CDR3 nucleotides are TGTGCCAGCAGTTACGAGGGAGGCGTTTCACCCCTCCACTTT.

The rearrangement links TRBV28 to TRBJ2-7; 9 positions match TRBD2. Looked up from germline, CDR1 is MDHEN and CDR2 is SYDVKM. The CDR3 extends over 15 amino acids. V gave up 5 bases and J gave up 2 bases; unmatched junction bases: 7. CDR3 sequence reads: CASSSESGGPYEQYF. The CDR3 DNA reads TGTGCCAGCAGTAGTGAAAGCGGGGGGCCCTACGAGCAGTACTTC. Using reference TRBV28 and TRBJ2-7 for the parts outside the CDR3, the full variable domain is DVKVTQSSRYLVKRTGEKVFLECVQDMDHENMFWYRQDPGLGLRLIYFSYDVKMKEKGDIPEGYSVSREKKERFSLILESASTNQTSMYLCASSSESGGPYEQYFGPGTRLTVT.

This clone was seen a handful of times. This chain joins TRBV15 and TRBJ2-3; D might be TRBD2 (6 bases). Germline CDR1 LNHNV, CDR2 YYDKDF (reference sequence). The CDR3 extends over 13 amino acids. V lost 6 bases and J lost 4, with 11 bases in between. CDR3 protein: CATRGTGADTQYF. CDR3 DNA sequence: TGTGCCACCAGGGGGACTGGGGCAGATACGCAGTATTTT.

This chain links TRBV6-5 with TRBJ2-1; 14 bases align to TRBD2. CDR3 length: 15 residues. V was clipped by 6 bases and J by 6 bases; unmatched bases: 4. CDR1 and CDR2 (germline): MNHEY, SVGAGI. This chain's CDR3 is CASRRGLAGGNEQFF. DNA for the CDR3: TGTGCCAGCAGGAGAGGACTAGCGGGAGGCAATGAGCAGTTCTTC.

Only a few counts were recorded for this clone. The rearrangement joins TRBV5-1 to TRBJ2-7, with a tentative D call TRBD2 (6 bases). Trimming cost V 7 bases and J 3 bases, with 14 bases left between them. Germline assignment: CDR1 SGHRS and CDR2 YFSETQ. The CDR3 loop spans 13 amino acids. This CDR3 reads CASHREGLYEQYF. The DNA of the CDR3 is TGCGCCAGCCATCGAGAGGGACTCTACGAGCAGTACTTC.

The chain has TRBV2 and TRBJ1-6, with D unclear. Germline V gene sequence: CDR1 SNHLY, CDR2 FYNNEI. This CDR3 has 14 residues. V lost 3 bases to trimming and J lost 7 bases, with 10 bases between them. CDR3 sequence (DNA): TGTGCCAGCAGTGAGGGCGGCGGGAATTCACCCCTCCACTTT. This sequence encodes CASSEGGGNSPLHF.

The chain couples TRBV4-3 to TRBJ2-1; maybe TRBD2 (5 bases). CDR1 and CDR2 from the germline V gene are LGHNA and YSLEER. With 0 bases removed from V and 4 bases from J, the gap between germline ends came to 13 bases. The CDR3 extends over 16 amino acids. The CDR3 protein is CASSQDREVAYNEQFF. The CDR3 region has the DNA TGCGCCAGCAGCCAAGACCGGGAAGTAGCTTACAATGAGCAGTTCTTC.

This clone occurred a few times. The chain is built from TRBV28 and TRBJ2-2, with TRBD1 as a possible D gene (6 bases). V was clipped by 7 bases and J by 1 base, with 10 bases between them. The CDR3 consists of 14 residues. From germline, CDR1 is MDHEN and CDR2 SYDVKM. The CDR3 here is CASNRDLNTGELFF. The CDR3 bases are TGTGCCAGCAACAGGGACCTGAACACCGGGGAGCTGTTTTTT.

The gene calls are TRBV9 and TRBJ1-4, with 8 bases lining up with TRBD1. Germline V gene lookup returns CDR1 SGDLS and CDR2 YYNGEE. The ends lost 2 bases at V and 8 bases at J; junction bases unmatched: 5. The CDR3 loop spans 14 amino acids. This chain's CDR3 is CASSVAQGEEKLFF. As DNA, the CDR3 is TGTGCCAGCAGCGTGGCACAGGGGGAAGAAAAACTGTTTTTT.

The chain uses TRBV4-3 and TRBJ2-5; TRBD1 matches 9 bases. V dropped 3 bases and J dropped 5; count of bases not matched to a gene: 7. The CDR3 is 15 amino acids. Per the germline V gene, CDR1 is LGHNA and CDR2 is YSLEER. The DNA for the CDR3 is TGCGCCAGCAGCCATGGGGACAGGGACGGGGAGACCCAGTACTTC. This codes for CASSHGDRDGETQYF.

The rearrangement uses TRBV29-1 and TRBJ1-1; D remains ambiguous. This CDR3 has 12 residues. Germline V gives CDR1 SQVTM, CDR2 ANQGSEA. V lost 4 bases and J 0 bases, leaving 6 bases between the germline ends. CDR3 in amino acids: CSVGRLNTEAFF. As DNA, the CDR3 is TGCAGCGTTGGCAGGCTGAACACTGAAGCTTTCTTT.

The chain recombines TRBV11-2 with TRBJ1-1; perhaps TRBD1 as D (5 bases). Between the trimmed V and J ends, which lost 2 bases and 8 bases, there was a span of 12 bases. There are 13 residues in the CDR3. Germline V gene lookup returns CDR1 SGHAT and CDR2 FQNNGV. DNA of the CDR3: TGTGCCAGCAGCTTAACCGACAGCCTCGAAGCTTTCTTT. Its translation: CASSLTDSLEAFF.